This entry features one T cell receptor (beta chain) sequence. This CDR3 is 15 amino acids long. The V gene's germline CDR1 is SGHTA and CDR2 FQGNSA. V lost 4 bases to trimming and J lost 6 bases; unmatched junction nucleotides: 5. Profiled with immunoSEQ multiplex PCR; TCRdb holds only in-frame clones, not every one. Of 100,000 to 130,000 clones listed, 70% to 85% are singletons. The entry originates in a study of control samples from healthy donors and cancer patients. This chain connects TRBV7-2 to TRBJ2-7; TRBD2 matches 14 bases. Sequencing input: blood. The TCR originated in a man between 18 and 35 years old in good health. This CDR3 reads CASSSGLAGGVEQYF. The CDR3 region has the DNA TGTGCCAGCAGCTCCGGACTAGCGGGGGGTGTCGAGCAGTACTTC.